This T cell receptor beta chain was captured in a study of blood T cell repertoires in COVID-19. Study overall: Sites across the United States, Italy and Spain contributed samples from acute and convalescent COVID-19. PBMCs, B-cell-depleted T cells, or T cells were the source of the cDNA or gDNA that made up the material.

This CDR3 is built from 14 residues. The V gene end was trimmed by 5 bases and the J gene end by 8 bases; junction bases not matched to a gene: 10. CDR1 and CDR2 from the germline V gene are SGHDT and YYEEEE. As handled by the study authors: From reference gene primer amplification, estimates of nucleated cell counts were derived. Measured with immunoSEQ multiplex PCR; TCRdb has only the in-frame clones, and not every one. V and J calls and clone size are given by that table; D and trimming were obtained from the DNA. Of 95,000 to 110,000 clones detected, 82% appear once; the ten largest clones hold about 5%.

This chain connects TRBV5-6 to TRBJ1-2, with 9 nucleotides matching TRBD1. The clonotype originates from a man aged 55 to 69 with acute or convalescent COVID-19. The sequencing input was peripheral blood. The CDR3 sequence is CASRQGALYVGYTF. CDR3 bases: TGTGCCAGCAGACAGGGGGCTTTGTATGTGGGCTACACCTTC.